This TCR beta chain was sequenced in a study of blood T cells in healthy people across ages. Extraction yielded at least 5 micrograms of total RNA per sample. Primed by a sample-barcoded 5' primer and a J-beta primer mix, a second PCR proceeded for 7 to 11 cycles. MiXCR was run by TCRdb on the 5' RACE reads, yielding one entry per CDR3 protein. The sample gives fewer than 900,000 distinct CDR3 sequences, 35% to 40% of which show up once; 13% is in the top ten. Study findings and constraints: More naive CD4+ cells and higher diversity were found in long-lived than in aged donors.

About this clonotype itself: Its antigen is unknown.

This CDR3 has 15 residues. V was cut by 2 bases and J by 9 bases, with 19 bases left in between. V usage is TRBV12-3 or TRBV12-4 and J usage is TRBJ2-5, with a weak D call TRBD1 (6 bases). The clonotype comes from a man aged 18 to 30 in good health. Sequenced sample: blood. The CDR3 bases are TGTGCCAGCAGTTTAAAGGGACATCAAACTGGGGCCCAGTACTTC. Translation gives CASSLKGHQTGAQYF.